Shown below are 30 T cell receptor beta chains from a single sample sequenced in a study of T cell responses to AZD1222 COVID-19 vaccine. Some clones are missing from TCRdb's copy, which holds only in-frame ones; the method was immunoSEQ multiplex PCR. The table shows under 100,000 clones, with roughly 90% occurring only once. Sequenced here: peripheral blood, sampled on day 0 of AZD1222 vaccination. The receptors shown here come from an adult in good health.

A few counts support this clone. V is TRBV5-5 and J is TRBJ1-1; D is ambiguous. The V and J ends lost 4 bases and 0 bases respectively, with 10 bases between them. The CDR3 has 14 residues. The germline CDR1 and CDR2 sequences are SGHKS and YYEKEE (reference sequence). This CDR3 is CASSPRAMNTEAFF. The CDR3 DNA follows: TGTGCCAGCAGCCCTCGGGCCATGAACACTGAAGCTTTCTTT.

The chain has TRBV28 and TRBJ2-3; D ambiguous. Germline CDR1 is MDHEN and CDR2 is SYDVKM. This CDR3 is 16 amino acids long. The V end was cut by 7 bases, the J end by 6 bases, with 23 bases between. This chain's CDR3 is CASNRLNFIQSDTQYF. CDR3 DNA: TGTGCCAGCAATAGACTCAACTTTATCCAATCCGATACGCAGTATTTT.

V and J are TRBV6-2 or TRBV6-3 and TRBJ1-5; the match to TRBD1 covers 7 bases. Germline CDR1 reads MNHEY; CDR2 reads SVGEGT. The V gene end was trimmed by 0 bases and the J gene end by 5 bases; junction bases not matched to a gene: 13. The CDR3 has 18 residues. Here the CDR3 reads CASSYSRGQPFSYQPQHF. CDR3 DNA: TGTGCCAGCAGTTACTCCCGGGGACAGCCTTTCAGCTATCAGCCCCAGCATTTT.

This CDR3 is CASSQPGIEKLFF. In DNA, the CDR3 is TGTGCCAGCAGCCAACCGGGCATCGAAAAACTGTTTTTT. The chain is built from TRBV3-1 (or the pseudogene TRBV3-2) and TRBJ1-4; no clear D. V was pared by 2 bases and J by 8 bases, with 9 bases between. The CDR3 contains 13 residues. Germline V gene data show CDR1 as LGHDT and CDR2 as YNNKEL (reference sequence).

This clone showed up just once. CDR3 sequence: CASSRRVTGNTIYF. In DNA, the CDR3 is TGTGCCAGCAGTCGCAGGGTGACTGGAAACACCATATATTTT. The chain couples TRBV6-2 or TRBV6-3 to TRBJ1-3, with a tentative D call TRBD1 (5 bases). V lost 5 bases and J lost 2, with 10 bases in between. Germline V CDR1 and CDR2: MNHEY, SVGEGT. CDR3 length: 14 residues.

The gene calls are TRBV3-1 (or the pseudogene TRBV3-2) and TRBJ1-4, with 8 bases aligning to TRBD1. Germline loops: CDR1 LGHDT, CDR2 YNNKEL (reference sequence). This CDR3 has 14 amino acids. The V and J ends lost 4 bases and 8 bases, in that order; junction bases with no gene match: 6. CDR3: CASSRSGGREKLFF. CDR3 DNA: TGTGCCAGCAGCCGGTCAGGGGGCAGGGAAAAACTGTTTTTT.

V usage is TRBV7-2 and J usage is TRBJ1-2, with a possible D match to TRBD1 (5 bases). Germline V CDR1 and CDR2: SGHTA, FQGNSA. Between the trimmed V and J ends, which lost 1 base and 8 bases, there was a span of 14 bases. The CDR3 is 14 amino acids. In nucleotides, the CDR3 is TGTGCCAGCAGCTTAGTCGTACTCGGGGCGGGCTACACCTTC. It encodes CASSLVVLGAGYTF.

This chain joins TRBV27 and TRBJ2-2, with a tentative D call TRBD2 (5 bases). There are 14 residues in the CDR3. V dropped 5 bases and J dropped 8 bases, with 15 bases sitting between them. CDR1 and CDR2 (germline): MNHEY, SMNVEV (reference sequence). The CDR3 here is CASSLGLPVGELFF. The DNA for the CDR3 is TGTGCCAGCAGTCTCGGACTTCCGGTTGGGGAGCTGTTTTTT.

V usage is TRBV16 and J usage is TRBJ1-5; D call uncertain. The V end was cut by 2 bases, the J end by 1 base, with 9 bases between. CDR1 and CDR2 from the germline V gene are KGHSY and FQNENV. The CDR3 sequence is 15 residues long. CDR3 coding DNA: TGTGCCAGCAGCCAAGGTCGAATAAGCAATCAGCCCCAGCATTTT. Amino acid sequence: CASSQGRISNQPQHF.

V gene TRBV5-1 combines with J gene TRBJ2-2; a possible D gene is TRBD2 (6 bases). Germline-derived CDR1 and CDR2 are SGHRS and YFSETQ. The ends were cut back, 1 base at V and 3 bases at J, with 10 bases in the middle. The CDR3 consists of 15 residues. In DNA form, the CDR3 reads TGCGCCAGCAGCTTGCTTGCGGGGTACACCGGGGAGCTGTTTTTT. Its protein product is CASSLLAGYTGELFF.

CDR3 region: CASSLLAPGQPYNEQFF. The CDR3 region has the DNA TGCGCCAGCAGCCTTCTAGCACCGGGACAGCCGTACAATGAGCAGTTCTTC. V usage is TRBV5-1 and J usage is TRBJ2-1, with 7 bases that match TRBD1. The CDR3 runs to 17 residues. V dropped 4 bases and J dropped 4; count of bases not matched to a gene: 14. CDR1 and CDR2 (germline): SGHRS, YFSETQ.

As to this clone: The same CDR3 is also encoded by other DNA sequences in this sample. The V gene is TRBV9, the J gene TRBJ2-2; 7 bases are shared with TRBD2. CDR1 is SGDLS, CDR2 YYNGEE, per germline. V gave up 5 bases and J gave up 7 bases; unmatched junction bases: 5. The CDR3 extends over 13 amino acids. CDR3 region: CASRAGTDGELFF. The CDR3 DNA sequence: TGTGCCAGCAGAGCGGGAACAGACGGGGAGCTGTTTTTT.

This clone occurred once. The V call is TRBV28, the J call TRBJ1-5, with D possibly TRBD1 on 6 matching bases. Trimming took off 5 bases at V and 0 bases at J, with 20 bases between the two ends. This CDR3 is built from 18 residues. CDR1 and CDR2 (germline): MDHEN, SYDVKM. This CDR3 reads CASSPLARQAYSNQPQHF. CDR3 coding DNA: TGTGCCAGCAGTCCGCTAGCCCGACAGGCGTATAGCAATCAGCCCCAGCATTTT.

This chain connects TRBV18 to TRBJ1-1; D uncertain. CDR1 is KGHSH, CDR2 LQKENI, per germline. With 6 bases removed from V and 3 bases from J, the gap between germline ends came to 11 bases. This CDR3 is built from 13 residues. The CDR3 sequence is CASSIELYTEAFF. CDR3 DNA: TGTGCCAGCTCCATCGAACTATACACTGAAGCTTTCTTT.

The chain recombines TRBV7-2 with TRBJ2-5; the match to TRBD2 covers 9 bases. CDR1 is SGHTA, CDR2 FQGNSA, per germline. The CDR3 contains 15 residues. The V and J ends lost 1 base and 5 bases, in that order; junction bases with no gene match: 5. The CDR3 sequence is CASSLGAGGMETQYF. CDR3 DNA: TGTGCCAGCAGCTTAGGAGCGGGGGGCATGGAGACCCAGTACTTC.

The CDR3 region is CASSLVPTGELFF. In DNA form, the CDR3 reads TGTGCCAGCAGCTTAGTCCCCACCGGGGAGCTGTTTTTT. The chain links TRBV11-2 to TRBJ2-2, with D unclear. This CDR3 has 13 residues. CDR1 is SGHAT and CDR2 is FQNNGV in the germline V gene. V lost 1 base and J lost 4, with 4 bases in between.

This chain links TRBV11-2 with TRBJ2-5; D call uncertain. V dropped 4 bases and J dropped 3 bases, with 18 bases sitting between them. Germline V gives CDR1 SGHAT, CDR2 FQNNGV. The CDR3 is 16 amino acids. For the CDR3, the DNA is TGTGCCAGCAGCTCCCGCCCCGAAGGCTTTGAAGAGACCCAGTACTTC. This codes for CASSSRPEGFEETQYF.

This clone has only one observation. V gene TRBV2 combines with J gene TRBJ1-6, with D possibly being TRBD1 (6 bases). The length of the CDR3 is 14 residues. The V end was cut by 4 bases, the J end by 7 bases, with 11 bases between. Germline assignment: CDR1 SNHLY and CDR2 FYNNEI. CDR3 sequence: CASSVGARNSPLHF. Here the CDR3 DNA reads TGTGCCAGCAGTGTGGGGGCAAGGAATTCACCCCTCCACTTT.

CDR3 DNA: TGTGCCACCTCCCTCAGGGGAACTGGAAACACCATATATTTT. It specifies CATSLRGTGNTIYF. The rearrangement joins TRBV19 to TRBJ1-3, with a tentative D call TRBD1 (6 bases). The germline CDR1 and CDR2 sequences are LNHDA and SQIVND (reference sequence). There are 14 residues in the CDR3. V gave up 10 bases and J gave up 2 bases, with 15 bases separating them.

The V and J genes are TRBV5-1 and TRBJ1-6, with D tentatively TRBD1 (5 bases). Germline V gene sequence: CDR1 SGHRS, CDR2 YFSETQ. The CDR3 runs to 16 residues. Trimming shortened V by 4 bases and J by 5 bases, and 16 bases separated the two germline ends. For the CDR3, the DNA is TGCGCCAGCAGCCATGGATCCCGGGGCGATAATTCACCCCTCCACTTT. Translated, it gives CASSHGSRGDNSPLHF.

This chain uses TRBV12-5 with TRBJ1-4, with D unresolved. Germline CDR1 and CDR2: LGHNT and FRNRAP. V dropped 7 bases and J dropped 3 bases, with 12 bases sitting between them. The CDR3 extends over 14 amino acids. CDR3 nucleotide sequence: TGTGCTAGTGCCCTCCCGACATCTAATGAAAAACTGTTTTTT. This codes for CASALPTSNEKLFF. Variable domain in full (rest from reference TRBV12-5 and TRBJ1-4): DARVTQTPRHKVTEMGQEVTMRCQPILGHNTVFWYRQTMMQGLELLAYFRNRAPLDDSGMPKDRFSAEMPDATLATLKIQPSEPRDSAVYFCASALPTSNEKLFFGSGTQLSVL.

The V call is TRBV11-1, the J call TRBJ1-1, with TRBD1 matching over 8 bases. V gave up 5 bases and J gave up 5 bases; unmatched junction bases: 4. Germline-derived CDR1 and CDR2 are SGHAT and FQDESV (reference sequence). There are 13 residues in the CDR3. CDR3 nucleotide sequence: TGTGCCAGCAGCACGGACAGGGTTACTGAAGCTTTCTTT. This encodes CASSTDRVTEAFF.

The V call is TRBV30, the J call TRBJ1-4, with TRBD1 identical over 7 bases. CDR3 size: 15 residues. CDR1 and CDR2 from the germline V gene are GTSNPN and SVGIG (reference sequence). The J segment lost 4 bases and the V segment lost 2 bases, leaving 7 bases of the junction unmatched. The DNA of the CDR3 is TGTGCCTGGAGTCAACGGGACAGATTTAATGAAAAACTGTTTTTT. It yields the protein CAWSQRDRFNEKLFF.

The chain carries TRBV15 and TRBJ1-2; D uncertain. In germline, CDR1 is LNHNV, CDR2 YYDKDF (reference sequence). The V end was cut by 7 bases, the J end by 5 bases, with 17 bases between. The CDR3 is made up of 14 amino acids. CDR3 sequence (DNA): TGTGCCACCACCTTCGGAGCGGGTCGGTATGGCTACACCTTC. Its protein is CATTFGAGRYGYTF.

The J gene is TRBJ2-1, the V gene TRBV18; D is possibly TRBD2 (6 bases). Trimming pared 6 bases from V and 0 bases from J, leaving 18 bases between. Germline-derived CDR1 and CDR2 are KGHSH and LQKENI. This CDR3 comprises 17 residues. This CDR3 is CASSNANIAASYNEQFF. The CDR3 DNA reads TGTGCCAGCTCCAATGCAAACATAGCGGCCTCCTACAATGAGCAGTTCTTC.

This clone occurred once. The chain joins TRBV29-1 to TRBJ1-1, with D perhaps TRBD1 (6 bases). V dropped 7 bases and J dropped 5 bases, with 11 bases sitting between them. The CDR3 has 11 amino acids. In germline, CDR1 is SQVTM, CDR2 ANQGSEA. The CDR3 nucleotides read TGCAGCGGGGGACACTTTACTGAAGCTTTCTTT. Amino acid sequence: CSGGHFTEAFF.

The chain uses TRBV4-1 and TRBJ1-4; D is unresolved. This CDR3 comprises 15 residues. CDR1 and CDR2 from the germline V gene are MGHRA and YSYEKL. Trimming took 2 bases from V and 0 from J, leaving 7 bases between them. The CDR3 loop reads CASSQTGSTNEKLFF. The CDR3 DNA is TGCGCCAGCAGCCAAACCGGATCAACTAATGAAAAACTGTTTTTT.

CDR3 sequence reads: CASRPTVNQPQHF. CDR3 bases: TGTGCCAGCCGTCCCACAGTCAATCAGCCCCAGCATTTT. The chain combines TRBV19 with TRBJ1-5; D is undetermined. The CDR3 is 13 residues long. Trimming left V 9 bases short and J 3 bases short, with 12 bases between. CDR1 is LNHDA, CDR2 SQIVND, per germline (reference sequence).

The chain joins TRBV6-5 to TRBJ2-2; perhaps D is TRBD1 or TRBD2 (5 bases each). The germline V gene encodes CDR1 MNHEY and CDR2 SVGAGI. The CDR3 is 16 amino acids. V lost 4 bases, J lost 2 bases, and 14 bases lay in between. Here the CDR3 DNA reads TGTGCCAGCAGTTTGGTGGGGACGGTAAACACCGGGGAGCTGTTTTTT. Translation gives CASSLVGTVNTGELFF.

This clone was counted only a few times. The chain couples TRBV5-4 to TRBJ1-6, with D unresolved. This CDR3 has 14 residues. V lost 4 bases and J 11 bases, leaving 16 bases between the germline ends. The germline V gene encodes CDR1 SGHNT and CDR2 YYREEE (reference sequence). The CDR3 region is CASSTGSASTPLHF. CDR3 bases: TGTGCCAGCAGCACCGGGTCGGCGTCGACACCCCTCCACTTT.